The clone carrying this T cell receptor beta chain was detected only a few times. Its antigen is not known. The sample comes from a study of response to subunit inactivated influenza vaccine. Notes on the study in general: It was the authors' suggestion that each seasonal influenza vaccination recruits few new T cells.

TCRdb processed the RT-PCR reads anew with MiXCR; each CDR3 protein has one entry. The repertoire includes roughly 180,000 distinct CDR3 sequences, around 8.8% of them detected once, and under 13% sits in the top ten. V was cut by 6 bases and J by 1 base, with 16 bases left in between. The CDR3 contains 17 residues. This clonotype was sampled from a man aged 50-60 years who received an inactivated influenza vaccine. The rearrangement joins TRBV12-3 or TRBV12-4 to TRBJ2-6; a weak D match, TRBD1 (6 bases). The sequenced sample was non-naive T cells sorted from PBMCs, obtained on the day of vaccination. This chain's CDR3 is CASRPPGQRSGANVLTF. The CDR3 coding sequence is TGTGCCAGCAGGCCCCCGGGACAAAGATCTGGGGCCAACGTCCTGACTTTC.